The present entry profiles one TCR beta chain with its context. Original methodology: Amplified reference gene primers provided the basis for estimating nucleated cell counts. Libraries were prepared by immunoSEQ multiplex PCR; TCRdb keeps only in-frame clonotypes and omits some of them. For V, J and clone size, that table is used; D and trimming come from the DNA. The sample holds about 400,000 clones, roughly 88% seen once. The record originates from a study of blood T cell repertoires in COVID-19. The CDR3 consists of 16 residues. Germline values: CDR1 KGHSH, CDR2 LQKENI. Between the trimmed V and J ends, which lost 6 bases and 0 bases, there was a span of 15 bases.

This receptor was taken from a middle-aged woman with acute COVID-19. J is TRBJ1-3 and V is TRBV18; unclear D gene. Sequencing was performed on PBMCs or T cells enriched from blood (not recorded which). CDR3 coding DNA: TGTGCCAGCTCTGGCGACACCGCATACTCTGGAAACACCATATATTTT. It is translated as CASSGDTAYSGNTIYF.